Shown below are 28 T cell receptor beta chains from a single sample sequenced in a study of T cell responses to AZD1222 COVID-19 vaccine. Repertoires were generated with immunoSEQ multiplex PCR, while TCRdb's copy carries only in-frame clones and drops some. The table lists 110,000 or so clones, 90% to 95% of them singletons, with over 3.5% in the top ten. This sample comprised peripheral blood, obtained on day 0 of AZD1222 vaccination. These TCRs come from an adult in good health.

The genes are TRBV6-8 and TRBJ1-6, with D possibly matching TRBD1 (6 bases). Trimming shortened V by 7 bases and J by 6 bases, and 19 bases separated the two germline ends. Germline lookup yields CDR1 MNHGY and CDR2 SAAAGT. There are 16 residues in the CDR3. The chain's CDR3 is CASILGWGQGNSPLHF. Here the CDR3 DNA reads TGTGCCAGCATCCTTGGGTGGGGGCAGGGTAATTCACCCCTCCACTTT.

In DNA form, the CDR3 reads TGTGCCAGCAGTTACTTGTCAGGGGGCTTCGACGAGCAGTACTTC. Translating gives CASSYLSGGFDEQYF. The chain carries TRBV6-2 or TRBV6-3 and TRBJ2-7, with 8 nucleotides matching TRBD1. Germline V gene sequence: CDR1 MNHEY, CDR2 SVGEGT. This CDR3 spans 15 amino acids. Losses at the gene ends were 1 base for V and 5 bases for J; bases not matched to a gene: 7.

A few counts support this clone. The chain joins TRBV11-2 to TRBJ2-7, with D perhaps TRBD2 (7 bases). Looked up from germline, CDR1 is SGHAT and CDR2 is FQNNGV. With 0 bases removed from V and 2 bases from J, the gap between germline ends came to 14 bases. The CDR3 has 16 amino acids. The CDR3: CASSLEGGAGPYEQYF. The CDR3 DNA reads as TGTGCCAGCAGCTTAGAAGGGGGGGCAGGACCCTACGAGCAGTACTTC.

The chain couples TRBV11-3 to TRBJ2-2; D is ambiguous. V lost 5 bases, J lost 7 bases, and 11 bases lay in between. The germline CDR1 and CDR2 sequences are SGHNT and YENEEA. The CDR3 contains 13 residues. The CDR3 loop reads CASSPQAGGELFF. The CDR3 region has the DNA TGTGCCAGCAGCCCCCAGGCTGGCGGGGAGCTGTTTTTT. Full variable domain (rest looked up from reference TRBV11-3 and TRBJ2-2): EAGVVQSPRYKIIEKKQPVAFWCNPISGHNTLYWYLQNLGQGPELLIRYENEEAVDDSQLPKDRFSAERLKGVDSTLKIQPAELGDSAVYLCASSPQAGGELFFGEGSRLTVL.

The V and J genes are TRBV10-3 and TRBJ2-7; unclear D gene. This CDR3 comprises 14 residues. V was shortened by 3 bases and J by 5 bases, with 14 bases between the two germline ends. Germline CDR1 reads ENHRY; CDR2 reads SYGVKD. The chain's CDR3 is CAISDGRKINEQYF. The CDR3 DNA sequence: TGTGCCATCAGTGATGGCAGAAAAATAAACGAGCAGTACTTC.

This rearrangement joins TRBV7-8 to TRBJ2-7, with 7 bases lining up with TRBD2. The germline gives CDR1 SGHVS, CDR2 FQNEAQ. The CDR3 sequence is 15 residues long. J lost 5 bases, V lost 1 base, and 8 bases had no gene match. CDR3 sequence: CASSLGLAEKNEQYF. The CDR3 DNA reads as TGTGCCAGCAGCTTAGGGCTAGCGGAGAAAAACGAGCAGTACTTC. The full variable domain, its missing parts supplied by reference TRBV7-8 and TRBJ2-7, is GAGVSQSPRYKVAKRGQDVALRCDPISGHVSLFWYQQALGQGPEFLTYFQNEAQLDKSGLPSDRFFAERPEGSVSTLKIQRTQQEDSAVYLCASSLGLAEKNEQYFGPGTRLTVT.

The genes are TRBV6-2 or TRBV6-3 and TRBJ1-1; TRBD1 is a possible D gene (6 bases). Per germline, CDR1 MNHEY and CDR2 SVGEGT. The CDR3 sequence is 16 residues long. Trimming shortened V by 5 bases and J by 0 bases, and 16 bases separated the two germline ends. The CDR3 spells CASSQRSQGLNTEAFF. DNA for the CDR3: TGTGCCAGCAGTCAGCGATCCCAGGGGTTGAACACTGAAGCTTTCTTT.

The chain joins TRBV25-1 to TRBJ1-2; unclear D gene. Trimming removed 3 bases at V and 5 bases at J, with 7 bases between. CDR1 is MGHDK and CDR2 is SYGVNS in the germline V gene. This CDR3 region has 12 residues. This chain's CDR3 is CASSEPMYGYTF. CDR3 nucleotides: TGTGCCAGCAGTGAGCCTATGTATGGCTACACCTTC.

The chain joins TRBV4-3 to TRBJ2-5; D remains ambiguous. The V end was cut by 1 base, the J end by 5 bases, with 8 bases between. CDR3 length: 13 amino acids. Germline V gene data show CDR1 as LGHNA and CDR2 as YSLEER. Here the CDR3 DNA reads TGCGCCAGCAGCCAAGGCCTGAGGGAGACCCAGTACTTC. This gives the protein CASSQGLRETQYF.

The chain is built from TRBV7-9 and TRBJ2-1, with a possible D match to TRBD1 (6 bases). This CDR3 spans 15 amino acids. CDR1 is SEHNR and CDR2 is FQNEAQ in the germline V gene (reference sequence). Deletions cut 5 bases from V and 4 bases from J, with 15 bases between. As DNA, the CDR3 is TGTGCCAGCAGCCAGGGGTTGGTGTGGTACAATGAGCAGTTCTTC. This sequence encodes CASSQGLVWYNEQFF.

The V and J genes are TRBV28 and TRBJ1-6, with 12 bases that match TRBD1. The CDR3 has 18 residues. Germline loops: CDR1 MDHEN, CDR2 SYDVKM. The V gene end was trimmed by 5 bases and the J gene end by 1 base; junction bases not matched to a gene: 6. The CDR3 here is CASSPTGQGASYNSPLHF. The CDR3 coding sequence is TGTGCCAGCAGTCCCACGGGACAGGGGGCTTCCTATAATTCACCCCTCCACTTT.

This clone has just one count. V is TRBV30 and J is TRBJ1-2, with 8 bases identical to TRBD1. Per the germline V gene, CDR1 is GTSNPN and CDR2 is SVGIG (reference sequence). Trimming took 0 bases from V and 5 from J; bases not matched to a gene: 2. This CDR3 has 13 residues. The CDR3 sequence is CAWSVNRGYGYTF. CDR3 bases: TGTGCCTGGAGTGTTAACAGGGGGTATGGCTACACCTTC.

Details on this clone: One end of the junction is discordant with germline, which a read error may explain. The chain links TRBV12-3 or TRBV12-4 to TRBJ1-2; the D is unclear. This CDR3 is 12 amino acids long. The CDR3 sequence is CASSLLQYGYTF. The CDR3 nucleotides are TGTGCCAGCAGTTTATTGCAGTATGGATACACCTTC.

This clone is a singleton in its sample. The J gene is TRBJ1-4, the V gene TRBV4-3; possible D gene TRBD1, 5 bases. Per the germline V gene, CDR1 is LGHNA and CDR2 is YSLEER. Trimming stripped 1 base from V and 8 bases from J, with 14 bases between. The CDR3 runs to 15 residues. The CDR3 spells CASSQVGSGGEKLFF. The CDR3 DNA reads as TGCGCCAGCAGCCAAGTAGGGTCCGGGGGAGAAAAACTGTTTTTT.

This clone was found once. The gene calls are TRBV30 and TRBJ1-1, with D hard to call. Trimming removed 5 bases from V and 1 base from J, with 14 bases in between. CDR3 length: 14 residues. In germline, CDR1 is GTSNPN, CDR2 SVGIG (reference sequence). The DNA for the CDR3 is TGTGCCTGGGAGGATCAGGACCGGAACACTGAAGCTTTCTTT. This encodes CAWEDQDRNTEAFF.

V and J are TRBV19 and TRBJ1-5, with 8 bases identical to TRBD1. V gave up 3 bases and J gave up 6 bases; unmatched junction bases: 10. This CDR3 is 16 amino acids long. In germline, CDR1 is LNHDA, CDR2 SQIVND (reference sequence). The CDR3 loop reads CASSIRATGVGQPQHF. DNA for the CDR3: TGTGCCAGTAGTATCCGGGCGACAGGGGTCGGTCAGCCCCAGCATTTT.

The V gene is TRBV19, the J gene TRBJ1-1, with 12 positions matching TRBD1. The CDR3 spans 16 residues. After removal of 4 bases from V and 5 bases from J, the junction contained 8 bases not matched to a gene. CDR1 is LNHDA, CDR2 SQIVND, per germline (reference sequence). Here the CDR3 DNA reads TGTGCCAGTAGTAAGGCCCGGGACAGGGGGCGAACTGAAGCTTTCTTT. Amino acids: CASSKARDRGRTEAFF.

The genes are TRBV23-1 and TRBJ2-7; a weak D match, TRBD2 (6 bases). TRBV23-1 is assigned to the ORF class and has an uncertain function. The CDR3 length is 15 residues. V shed 1 base and J shed 2 bases, with 12 bases lying between them. The DNA of the CDR3 is TGCGCCAGCAGTCAATTAGGGACGGGGGCCTACGAGCAGTACTTC. This translates into CASSQLGTGAYEQYF.

This rearrangement joins TRBV25-1 to TRBJ1-3; weak D call: TRBD1 (6 bases). V shed 3 bases and J shed 2 bases, with 11 bases lying between them. The CDR3 sequence is 15 residues long. CDR1 MGHDK and CDR2 SYGVNS come from the germline V gene. CDR3 sequence reads: CASSEPGATGNTIYF. The CDR3 DNA reads as TGTGCCAGCAGTGAGCCAGGGGCTACTGGAAACACCATATATTTT.

This rearrangement joins TRBV7-9 to TRBJ1-3, with no clear D. The germline CDR1 and CDR2 sequences are SEHNR and FQNEAQ (reference sequence). The CDR3 consists of 15 residues. Trimming shortened V by 2 bases and J by 2 bases, and 10 bases separated the two germline ends. This CDR3 is CASSLRPSPGNTIYF. As DNA, the CDR3 is TGTGCCAGCAGCTTAAGGCCTTCACCTGGAAACACCATATATTTT.

This clone was counted only a few times. This chain joins TRBV27 and TRBJ2-2, with D tentatively TRBD1 or TRBD2 (5 bases each). The V and J ends lost 2 bases and 3 bases respectively, with 10 bases between them. This CDR3 region has 15 residues. CDR1 is MNHEY and CDR2 is SMNVEV in the germline V gene (reference sequence). In nucleotides, the CDR3 is TGTGCCAGCAGTTTAGGTGGGGGTTACACCGGGGAGCTGTTTTTT. This encodes CASSLGGGYTGELFF.

The V gene is TRBV6-1, the J gene TRBJ2-1; no firm D call. The length of the CDR3 is 14 residues. Germline V lookup: CDR1 MNHNS, CDR2 SASEGT. With 3 bases removed from V and 3 bases from J, the gap between germline ends came to 9 bases. CDR3 bases: TGTGCCAGCAGTGACGGACGGAGCTACAATGAGCAGTTCTTC. It codes for CASSDGRSYNEQFF.

The J gene is TRBJ2-2, the V gene TRBV18; a weak D match, TRBD2 (5 bases). The CDR3 spans 17 residues. V was trimmed by 3 bases and J by 6 bases, leaving 20 bases between them. Germline-derived CDR1 and CDR2 are KGHSH and LQKENI. CDR3 residues: CASSPLSRLTVSGELFF. The CDR3 DNA reads TGTGCCAGCTCACCTCTGTCCAGACTAACTGTCTCCGGGGAGCTGTTTTTT.

The rearrangement uses TRBV6-1 and TRBJ1-6; D gene ambiguous. The germline V and J ends were trimmed by 3 bases and 0 bases, with 12 bases remaining between them. Germline V lookup: CDR1 MNHNS, CDR2 SASEGT. The length of the CDR3 is 17 residues. This CDR3 reads CASSERQTFSYNSPLHF. CDR3 coding DNA: TGTGCCAGCAGTGAGCGGCAGACCTTCTCCTATAATTCACCCCTCCACTTT.

A remark on this clone: The junction shows a germline mismatch at one end, possibly a read error. V is TRBV7-2 and J is TRBJ1-6; 9 nucleotides match TRBD1. The CDR3 length is 16 residues. Germline V gene data show CDR1 as SGHTA and CDR2 as FQGNSA. CDR3 coding DNA: TGTGCCAGCAGCTTAGGAACCGGGACAGGGTCTTCAGCCCTCCACTTT. As protein: CASSLGTGTGSSALHF. Drawing the rest from reference TRBV7-2 and TRBJ1-6, the complete variable domain is GAGVSQSPSNKVTEKGKDVELRCDPISGHTALYWYRQSLGQGLEFLIYFQGNSAPDKSGLPSDRFSAERTGGSVSTLTIQRTQQEDSAVYLCASSLGTGTGSSALHFGNGTRLTVT.

V is TRBV6-5 and J is TRBJ1-1; D might be TRBD1 (5 bases). This CDR3 is 14 amino acids long. The germline gives CDR1 MNHEY, CDR2 SVGAGI. V was trimmed by 6 bases and J by 4 bases, leaving 15 bases between them. In nucleotides, the CDR3 is TGTGCCAGCAGCCCCCCGGGGGAAGGCACTGAAGCTTTCTTT. Its translation is CASSPPGEGTEAFF.

This chain links TRBV19 with TRBJ2-5; 11 bases map to TRBD1. Germline assignment: CDR1 LNHDA and CDR2 SQIVND (reference sequence). The CDR3 spans 15 residues. The trim removed 3 bases at V and 5 bases at J, leaving 5 bases unmatched. CDR3 DNA: TGTGCCAGTAGTATGGACAGGGGGCACGGGGAGACCCAGTACTTC. Amino acid sequence: CASSMDRGHGETQYF. The full variable domain, completed using reference TRBV19 and TRBJ2-5, is DGGITQSPKYLFRKEGQNVTLSCEQNLNHDAMYWYRQDPGQGLRLIYYSQIVNDFQKGDIAEGYSVSREKKESFPLTVTSAQKNPTAFYLCASSMDRGHGETQYFGPGTRLLVL.

The J gene is TRBJ2-7, the V gene TRBV3-1 (or the pseudogene TRBV3-2), with TRBD2 matching 7 bases. CDR1 is LGHDT and CDR2 is YNNKEL in the germline V gene (reference sequence). The CDR3 loop spans 14 amino acids. Trimming cost V 1 base and J 6 bases; bases outside gene matches: 6. This CDR3 reads CASSQGGGRGEQYF. The CDR3 DNA follows: TGTGCCAGCAGCCAAGGGGGAGGGCGAGGCGAGCAGTACTTC.